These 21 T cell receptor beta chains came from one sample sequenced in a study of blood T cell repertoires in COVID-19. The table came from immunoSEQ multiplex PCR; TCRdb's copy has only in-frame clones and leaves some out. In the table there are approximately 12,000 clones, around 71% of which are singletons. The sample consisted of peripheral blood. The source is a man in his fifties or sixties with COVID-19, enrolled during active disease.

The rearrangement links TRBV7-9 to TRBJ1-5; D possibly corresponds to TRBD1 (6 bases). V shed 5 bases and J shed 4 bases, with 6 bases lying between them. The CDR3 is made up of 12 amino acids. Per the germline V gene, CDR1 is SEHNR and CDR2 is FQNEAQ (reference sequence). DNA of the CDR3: TGTGCCAGCAGCACAGGGAATCAGCCCCAGCATTTT. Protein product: CASSTGNQPQHF. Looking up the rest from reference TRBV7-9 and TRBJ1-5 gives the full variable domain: DTGVSQNPRHKITKRGQNVTFRCDPISEHNRLYWYRQTLGQGPEFLTYFQNEAQLEKSRLLSDRFSAERPKGSFSTLEIQRTEQGDSAMYLCASSTGNQPQHFGDGTRLSIL.

This chain's CDR3 is CASSLGLSGGSTDTQYF. Here the CDR3 DNA reads TGTGCCAGCAGCTTAGGACTTAGCGGGGGGAGCACAGATACGCAGTATTTT. The chain combines TRBV7-9 with TRBJ2-3; 10 bases are shared with TRBD2. Germline-derived CDR1 and CDR2 are SEHNR and FQNEAQ (reference sequence). The ends lost 1 base at V and 0 bases at J; junction bases unmatched: 4. The CDR3 has 17 residues.

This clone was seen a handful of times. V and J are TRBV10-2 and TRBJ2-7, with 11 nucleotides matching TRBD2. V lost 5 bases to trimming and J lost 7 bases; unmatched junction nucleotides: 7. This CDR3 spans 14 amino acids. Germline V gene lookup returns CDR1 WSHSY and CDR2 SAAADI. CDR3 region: CASSLGTSGREQYV. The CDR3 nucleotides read TGCGCCAGCAGTTTAGGGACTAGCGGACGGGAGCAGTACGTC.

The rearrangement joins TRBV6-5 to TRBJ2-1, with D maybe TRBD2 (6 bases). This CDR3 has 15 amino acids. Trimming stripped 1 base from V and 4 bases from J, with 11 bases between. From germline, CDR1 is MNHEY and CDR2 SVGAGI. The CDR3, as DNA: TGTGCCAGCAGTTACTTCGGGGGAGGTTACAATGAGCAGTTCTTC. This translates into CASSYFGGGYNEQFF.

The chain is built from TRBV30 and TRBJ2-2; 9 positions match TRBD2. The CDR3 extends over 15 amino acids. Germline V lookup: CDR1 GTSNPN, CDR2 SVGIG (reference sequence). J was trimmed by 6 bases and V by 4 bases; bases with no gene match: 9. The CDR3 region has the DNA TGTGCCTGGACCCTTAGCGGGAGAGAGGCCGGGGAGCTGTTTTTT. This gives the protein CAWTLSGREAGELFF.

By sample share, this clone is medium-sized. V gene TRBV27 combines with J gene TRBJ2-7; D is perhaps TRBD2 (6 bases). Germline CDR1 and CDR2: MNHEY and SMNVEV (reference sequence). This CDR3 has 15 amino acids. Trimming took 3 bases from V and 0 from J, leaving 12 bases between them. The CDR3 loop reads CASSFQRADSYEQYF. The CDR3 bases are TGTGCCAGCAGTTTCCAGCGGGCCGACTCCTACGAGCAGTACTTC.

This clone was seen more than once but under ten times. CDR3 nucleotides: TGTGCCCCTGGGGCTAGCGGGGGGGCCCACTACGAGCAGTACTTC. The encoded protein is CAPGASGGAHYEQYF. The chain combines TRBV19 with TRBJ2-7, with 12 bases lining up with TRBD2. The J segment lost 3 bases and the V segment lost 11 bases, leaving 11 bases of the junction unmatched. The CDR3 covers 15 residues. CDR1 and CDR2 (germline): LNHDA, SQIVND (reference sequence). Together with reference TRBV19 and TRBJ2-7, the CDR3 gives the full variable domain: DGGITQSPKYLFRKEGQNVTLSCEQNLNHDAMYWYRQDPGQGLRLIYYSQIVNDFQKGDIAEGYSVSREKKESFPLTVTSAQKNPTAFYLCAPGASGGAHYEQYFGPGTRLTVT.

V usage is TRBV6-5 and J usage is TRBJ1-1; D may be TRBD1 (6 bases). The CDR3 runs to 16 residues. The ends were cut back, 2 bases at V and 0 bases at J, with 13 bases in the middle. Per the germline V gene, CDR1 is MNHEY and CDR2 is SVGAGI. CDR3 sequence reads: CASSYTLQGMNTEAFF. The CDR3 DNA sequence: TGTGCCAGCAGTTACACACTACAGGGCATGAACACTGAAGCTTTCTTT.

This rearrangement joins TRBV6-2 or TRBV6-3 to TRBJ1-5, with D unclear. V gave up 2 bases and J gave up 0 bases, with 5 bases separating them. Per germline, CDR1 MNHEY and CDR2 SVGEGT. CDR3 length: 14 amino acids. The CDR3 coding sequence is TGTGCCAGCAGTTACCTGTATAGCAATCAGCCCCAGCATTTT. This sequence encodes CASSYLYSNQPQHF.

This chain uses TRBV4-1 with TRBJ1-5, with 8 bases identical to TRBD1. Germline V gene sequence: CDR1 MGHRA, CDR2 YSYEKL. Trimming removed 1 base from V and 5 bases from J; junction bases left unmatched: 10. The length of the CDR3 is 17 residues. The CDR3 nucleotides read TGCGCCAGCAGCCAAGGATGGACAGGGCCGTACGATCAGCCCCAGCATTTT. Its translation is CASSQGWTGPYDQPQHF.

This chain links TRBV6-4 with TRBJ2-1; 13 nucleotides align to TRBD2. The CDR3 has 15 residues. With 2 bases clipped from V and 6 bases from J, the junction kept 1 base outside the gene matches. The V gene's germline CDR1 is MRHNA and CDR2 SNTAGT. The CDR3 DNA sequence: TGTGCCAGCAGTGACACTAGCGGGGGGGCCAATGAGCAGTTCTTC. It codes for CASSDTSGGANEQFF.

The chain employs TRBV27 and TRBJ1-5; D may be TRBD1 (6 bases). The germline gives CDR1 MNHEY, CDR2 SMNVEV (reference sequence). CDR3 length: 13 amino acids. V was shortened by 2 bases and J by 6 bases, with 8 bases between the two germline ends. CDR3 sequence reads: CASSLGRGQPQHF. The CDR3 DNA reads TGTGCCAGCAGTTTAGGCAGGGGTCAGCCCCAGCATTTT.

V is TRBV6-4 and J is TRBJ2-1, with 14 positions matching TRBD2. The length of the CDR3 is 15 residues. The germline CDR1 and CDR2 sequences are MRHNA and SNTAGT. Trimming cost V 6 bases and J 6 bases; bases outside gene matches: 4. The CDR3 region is CASSLGLAGVNEQFF. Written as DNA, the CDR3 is TGTGCCAGCAGCCTGGGACTAGCGGGGGTCAATGAGCAGTTCTTC.

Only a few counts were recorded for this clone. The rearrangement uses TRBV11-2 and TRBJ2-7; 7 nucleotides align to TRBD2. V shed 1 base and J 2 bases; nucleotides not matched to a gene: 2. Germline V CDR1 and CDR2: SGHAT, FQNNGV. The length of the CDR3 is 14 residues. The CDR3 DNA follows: TGTGCCAGCAGCTTAGCGGCGGGGGCCTACGAGCAGTACGTC. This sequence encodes CASSLAAGAYEQYV.

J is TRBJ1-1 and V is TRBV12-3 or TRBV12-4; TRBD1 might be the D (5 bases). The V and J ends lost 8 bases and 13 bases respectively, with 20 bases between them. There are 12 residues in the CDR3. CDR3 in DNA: TGTGCCAGCCAACTACGCCGACAGCGGGTTTTCTTT. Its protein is CASQLRRQRVFF.

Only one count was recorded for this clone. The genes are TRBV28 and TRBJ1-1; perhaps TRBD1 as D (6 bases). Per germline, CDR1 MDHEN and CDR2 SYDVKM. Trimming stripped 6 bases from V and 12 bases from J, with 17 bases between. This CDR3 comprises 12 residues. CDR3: CASSPLDRRSFF. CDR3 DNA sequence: TGTGCCAGCAGCCCGCTAGACAGGAGGTCTTTCTTT.

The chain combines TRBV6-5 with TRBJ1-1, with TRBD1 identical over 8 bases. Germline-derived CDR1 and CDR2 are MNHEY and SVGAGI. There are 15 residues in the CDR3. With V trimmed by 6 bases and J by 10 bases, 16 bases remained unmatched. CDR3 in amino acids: CASSRGATGADRAFF. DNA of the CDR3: TGTGCCAGCAGCCGTGGGGCGACAGGGGCAGATCGAGCTTTCTTT.

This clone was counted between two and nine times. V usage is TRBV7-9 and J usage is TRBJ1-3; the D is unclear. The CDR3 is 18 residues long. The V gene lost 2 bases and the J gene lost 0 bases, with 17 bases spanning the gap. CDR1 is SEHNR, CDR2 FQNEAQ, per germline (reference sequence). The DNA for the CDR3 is TGTGCCAGCAGCTTATATGGCGGAGATTCCCGCTCTGGAAACACCATATATTTT. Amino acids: CASSLYGGDSRSGNTIYF.

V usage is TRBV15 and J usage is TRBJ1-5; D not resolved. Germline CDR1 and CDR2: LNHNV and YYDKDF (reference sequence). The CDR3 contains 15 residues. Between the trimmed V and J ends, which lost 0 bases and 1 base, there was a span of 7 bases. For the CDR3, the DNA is TGTGCCACCAGCAGAGATGGAGGCAGCAATCAGCCCCAGCATTTT. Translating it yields CATSRDGGSNQPQHF. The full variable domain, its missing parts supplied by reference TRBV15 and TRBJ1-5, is DAMVIQNPRYQVTQFGKPVTLSCSQTLNHNVMYWYQQKSSQAPKLLFHYYDKDFNNEADTPDNFQSRRPNTSFCFLDIRSPGLGDTAMYLCATSRDGGSNQPQHFGDGTRLSIL.

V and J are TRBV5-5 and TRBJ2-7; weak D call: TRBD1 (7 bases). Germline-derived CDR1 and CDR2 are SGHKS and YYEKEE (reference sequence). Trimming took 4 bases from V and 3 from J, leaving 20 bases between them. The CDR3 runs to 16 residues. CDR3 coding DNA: TGTGCCAGCAGCCGGGGGCCGGGACAGAGCTTCTACGAGCAGTACTTC. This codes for CASSRGPGQSFYEQYF.

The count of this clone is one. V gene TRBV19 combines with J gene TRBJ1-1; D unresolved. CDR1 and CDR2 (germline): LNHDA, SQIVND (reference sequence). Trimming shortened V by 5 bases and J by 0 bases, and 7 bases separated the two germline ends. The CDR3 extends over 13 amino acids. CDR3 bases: TGTGCCAGTAGTTACAGCCTGAACACTGAAGCTTTCTTT. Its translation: CASSYSLNTEAFF.